These T cell receptor beta chains were read from a single sample in a study of graft-versus-host responses after intestinal transplantation. Antigens of these TCRs are unknown. Clones were sequenced by immunoSEQ multiplex PCR, and TCRdb holds only the in-frame ones, with some missing. The table includes approximately 120,000 clones, around 90% detected once. Sequenced material: unstimulated CD4+ T cells sorted from spleen or lymph node cells, taken before intestinal transplant. The receptor source for this set is a human donor who received an intestinal transplant. Both conserved end residues are part of each CDR3. The D gene is left open where the match is weak. Clone size, where shown, is once, few, many, or a class for clones that have expanded.

NA | TRBJ2-5 | TRBV4-2 | NA | TGTGCCAGCAGCCAAGGGAAGGGGCAAGAGACCCAGTACTTC | CASSQGKGQETQYF
TRBD1 | TRBJ1-2 | TRBV29-1 | NA | TGCAGCGTTGAAGCCGGGACGGGACAGGGTGGTGGCTACACCTTC | CSVEAGTGQGGGYTF
NA | TRBJ2-5 | TRBV10-3 | NA | TGTGCCATCAGTGACCCAGGACTATCAAACCAAGAGACCCAGTACTTC | CAISDPGLSNQETQYF
NA | TRBJ1-2 | TRBV6-1 | NA | TGTGCCAGCAGTGAGGCAGGGGCTAACTATGGCTACACCTTC | CASSEAGANYGYTF
NA | TRBJ2-7 | TRBV2 | once | TGTGCCAGCAGGGTGGTCGAGCAGTACTTC | CASRVVEQYF
NA | TRBJ1-2 | TRBV5-1 | NA | TGCGCCAGCAGCCCAAAGACAGGCAATACTAACTATGGCTACACCTTC | CASSPKTGNTNYGYTF
NA | TRBJ2-5 | TRBV11-3 | NA | TGTGCCAGCAGCCCGGGGCTTAAGGAGACCCAGTACTTC | CASSPGLKETQYF
NA | TRBJ1-2 | TRBV6-9 | NA | TGTGCCGGGCAATTGGGCTACACCTTC | CAGQLGYTF
NA | TRBJ1-1 | TRBV12-5 | NA | TGTGCTAGTGGTTTGCTCCCGGGGAACGCTGAAGCTTTCTTT | CASGLLPGNAEAFF
NA | TRBJ2-7 | TRBV6-1 | NA | TGTGCCAGCAGTATGACGACACCTTCCTACGAGCAGTACTTC | CASSMTTPSYEQYF
NA | TRBJ2-4 | TRBV7-2 | NA | TGTGCCAGCAGCTGGGGCTCCAGGGACATTCAGTACTTC | CASSWGSRDIQYF
TRBD1 | TRBJ1-1 | TRBV18 | NA | TGTGCCAGCTCACCCCAGGGGGGAGACACTGAAGCTTTCTTT | CASSPQGGDTEAFF